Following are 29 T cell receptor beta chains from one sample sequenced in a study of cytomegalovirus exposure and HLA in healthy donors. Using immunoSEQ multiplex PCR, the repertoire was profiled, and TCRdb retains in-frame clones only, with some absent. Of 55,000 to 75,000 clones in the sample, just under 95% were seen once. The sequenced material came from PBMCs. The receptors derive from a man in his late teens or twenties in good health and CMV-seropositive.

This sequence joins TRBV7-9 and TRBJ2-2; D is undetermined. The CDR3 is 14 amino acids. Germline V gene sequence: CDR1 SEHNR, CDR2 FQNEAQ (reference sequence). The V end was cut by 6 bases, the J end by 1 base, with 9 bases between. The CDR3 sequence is CASSTSGNTGELFF. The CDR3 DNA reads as TGTGCCAGCAGTACAAGTGGGAACACCGGGGAGCTGTTTTTT.

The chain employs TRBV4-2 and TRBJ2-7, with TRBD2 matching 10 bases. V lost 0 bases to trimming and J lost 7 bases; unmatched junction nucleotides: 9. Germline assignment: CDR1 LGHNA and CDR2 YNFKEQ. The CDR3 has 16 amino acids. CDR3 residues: CASSQDRTSGAEEQYF. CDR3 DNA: TGTGCCAGCAGCCAAGATAGAACTAGCGGGGCGGAGGAGCAGTACTTC.

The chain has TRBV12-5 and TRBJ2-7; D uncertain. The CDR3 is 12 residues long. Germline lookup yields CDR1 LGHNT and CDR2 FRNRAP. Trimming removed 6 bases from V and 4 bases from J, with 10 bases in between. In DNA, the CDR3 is TGTGCTAGTGGCATATTGAGTTACGAGCAGTACTTC. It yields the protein CASGILSYEQYF.

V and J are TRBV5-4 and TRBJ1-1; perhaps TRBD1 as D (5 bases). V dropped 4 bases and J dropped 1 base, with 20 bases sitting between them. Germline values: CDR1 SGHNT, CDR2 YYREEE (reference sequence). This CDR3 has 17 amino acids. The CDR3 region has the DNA TGTGCCAGCAGCCAAGTTGACAGACAATATTCGAACACTGAAGCTTTCTTT. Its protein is CASSQVDRQYSNTEAFF.

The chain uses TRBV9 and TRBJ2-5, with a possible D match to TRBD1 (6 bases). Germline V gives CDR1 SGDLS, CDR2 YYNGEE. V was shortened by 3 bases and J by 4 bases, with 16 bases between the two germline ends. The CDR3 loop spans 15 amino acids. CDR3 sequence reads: CASSGHAGERETQYF. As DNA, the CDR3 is TGTGCCAGCAGCGGACATGCAGGGGAGCGAGAGACCCAGTACTTC.

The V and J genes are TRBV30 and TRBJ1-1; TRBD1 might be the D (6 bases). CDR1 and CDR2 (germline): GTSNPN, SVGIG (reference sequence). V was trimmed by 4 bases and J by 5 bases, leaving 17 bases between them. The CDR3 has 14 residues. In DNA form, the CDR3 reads TGTGCCTGGACCTCGAGGGGGTATAGGACTGAAGCTTTCTTT. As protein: CAWTSRGYRTEAFF.

The CDR3 sequence: CASRLTGTGKDYEQYF. The CDR3 nucleotides are TGTGCCAGCAGATTGACCGGGACAGGCAAAGACTACGAGCAGTACTTC. V usage is TRBV28 and J usage is TRBJ2-7, with TRBD1 matching over 8 bases. There are 16 residues in the CDR3. Looked up from germline, CDR1 is MDHEN and CDR2 is SYDVKM. Trimming removed 6 bases from V and 3 bases from J; junction bases left unmatched: 13.

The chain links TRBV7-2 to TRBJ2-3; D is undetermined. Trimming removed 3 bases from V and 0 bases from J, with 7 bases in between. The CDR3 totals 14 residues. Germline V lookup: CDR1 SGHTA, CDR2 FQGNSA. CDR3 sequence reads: CASSFWASTDTQYF. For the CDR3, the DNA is TGTGCCAGCAGCTTTTGGGCTAGCACAGATACGCAGTATTTT.

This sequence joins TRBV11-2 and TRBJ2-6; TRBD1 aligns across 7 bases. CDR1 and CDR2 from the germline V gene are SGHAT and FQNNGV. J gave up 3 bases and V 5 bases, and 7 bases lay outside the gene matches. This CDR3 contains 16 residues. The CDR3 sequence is CASSPSQGIGANVLTF. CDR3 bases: TGTGCCAGCAGCCCATCACAGGGGATTGGGGCCAACGTCCTGACTTTC.

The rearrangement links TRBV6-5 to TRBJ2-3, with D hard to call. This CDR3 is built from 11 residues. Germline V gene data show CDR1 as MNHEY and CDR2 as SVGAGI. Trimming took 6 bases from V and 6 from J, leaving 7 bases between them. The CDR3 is CASRRMDTQYF. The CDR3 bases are TGTGCCAGCAGGCGGATGGATACGCAGTATTTT.

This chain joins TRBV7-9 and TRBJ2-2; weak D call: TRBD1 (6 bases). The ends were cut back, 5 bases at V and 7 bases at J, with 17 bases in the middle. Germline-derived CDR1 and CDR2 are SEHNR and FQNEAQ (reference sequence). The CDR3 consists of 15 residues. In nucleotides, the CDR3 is TGTGCCAGCAGCCCCTCCACAGGGTTAATCGGGGAGCTGTTTTTT. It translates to CASSPSTGLIGELFF.

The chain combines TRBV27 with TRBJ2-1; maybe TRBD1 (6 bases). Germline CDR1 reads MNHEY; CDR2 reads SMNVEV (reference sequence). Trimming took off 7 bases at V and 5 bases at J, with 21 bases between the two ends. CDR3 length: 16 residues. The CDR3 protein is CASTPGQFERNNEQFF. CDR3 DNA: TGTGCCAGCACCCCTGGACAGTTCGAGAGGAACAATGAGCAGTTCTTC.

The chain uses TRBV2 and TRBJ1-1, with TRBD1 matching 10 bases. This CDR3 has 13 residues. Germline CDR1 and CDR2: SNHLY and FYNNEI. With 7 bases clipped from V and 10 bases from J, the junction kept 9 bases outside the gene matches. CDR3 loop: CASIRLGQGIAFF. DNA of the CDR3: TGTGCCAGCATCCGGTTGGGACAGGGGATAGCTTTCTTT.

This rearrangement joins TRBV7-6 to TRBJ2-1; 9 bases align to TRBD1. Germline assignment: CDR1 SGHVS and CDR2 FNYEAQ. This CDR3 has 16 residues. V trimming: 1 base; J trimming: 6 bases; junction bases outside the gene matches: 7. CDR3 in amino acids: CASSLVWDRAPNEQFF. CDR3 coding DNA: TGTGCCAGCAGCTTAGTCTGGGACAGGGCGCCCAATGAGCAGTTCTTC.

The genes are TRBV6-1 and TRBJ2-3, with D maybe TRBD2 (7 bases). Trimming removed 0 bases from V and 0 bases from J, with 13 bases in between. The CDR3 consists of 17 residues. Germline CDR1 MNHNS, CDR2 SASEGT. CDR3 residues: CASSEAVGGGSTDTQYF. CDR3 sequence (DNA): TGTGCCAGCAGTGAAGCAGTTGGGGGGGGCAGCACAGATACGCAGTATTTT.

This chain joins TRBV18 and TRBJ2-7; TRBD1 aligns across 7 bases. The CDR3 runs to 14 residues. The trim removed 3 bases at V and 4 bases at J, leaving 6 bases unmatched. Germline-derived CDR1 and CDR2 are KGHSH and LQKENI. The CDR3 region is CASSPHDRDYEQYF. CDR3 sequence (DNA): TGTGCCAGCTCACCTCACGACAGGGATTACGAGCAGTACTTC.

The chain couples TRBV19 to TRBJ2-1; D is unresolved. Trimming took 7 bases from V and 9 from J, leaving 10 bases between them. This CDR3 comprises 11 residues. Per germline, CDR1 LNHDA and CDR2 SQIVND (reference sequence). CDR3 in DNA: TGTGCCAGTAATGCCTATGGTGAGCAGTTCTTC. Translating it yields CASNAYGEQFF. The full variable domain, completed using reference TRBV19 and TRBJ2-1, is DGGITQSPKYLFRKEGQNVTLSCEQNLNHDAMYWYRQDPGQGLRLIYYSQIVNDFQKGDIAEGYSVSREKKESFPLTVTSAQKNPTAFYLCASNAYGEQFFGPGTRLTVL.

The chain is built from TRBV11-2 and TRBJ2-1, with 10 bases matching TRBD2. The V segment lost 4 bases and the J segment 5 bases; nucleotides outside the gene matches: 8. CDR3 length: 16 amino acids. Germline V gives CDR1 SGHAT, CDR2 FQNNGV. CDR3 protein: CASSSWTSGLDNEQFF. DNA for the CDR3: TGTGCCAGCAGCTCATGGACTAGCGGACTGGACAATGAGCAGTTCTTC.

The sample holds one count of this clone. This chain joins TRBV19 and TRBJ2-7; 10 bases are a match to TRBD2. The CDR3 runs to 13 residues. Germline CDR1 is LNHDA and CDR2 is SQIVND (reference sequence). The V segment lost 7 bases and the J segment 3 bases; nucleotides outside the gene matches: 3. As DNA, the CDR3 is TGTGCCAGTAATTTAGCGGGGGGCTACGAGCAGTACTTC. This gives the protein CASNLAGGYEQYF.

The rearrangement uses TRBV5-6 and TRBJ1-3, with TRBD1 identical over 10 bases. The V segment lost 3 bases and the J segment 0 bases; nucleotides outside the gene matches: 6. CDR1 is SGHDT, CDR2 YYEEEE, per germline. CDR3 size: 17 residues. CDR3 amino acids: CASSSSGQGRSGNTIYF. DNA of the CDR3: TGTGCCAGCAGCTCCTCGGGACAGGGGCGCTCTGGAAACACCATATATTTT.

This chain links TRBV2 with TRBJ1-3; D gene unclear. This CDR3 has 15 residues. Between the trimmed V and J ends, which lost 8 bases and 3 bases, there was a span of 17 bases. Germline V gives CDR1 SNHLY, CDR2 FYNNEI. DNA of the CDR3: TGTGCCAGCCGGAGGGAGGTTTACGGTGGAAACACCATATATTTT. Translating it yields CASRREVYGGNTIYF.

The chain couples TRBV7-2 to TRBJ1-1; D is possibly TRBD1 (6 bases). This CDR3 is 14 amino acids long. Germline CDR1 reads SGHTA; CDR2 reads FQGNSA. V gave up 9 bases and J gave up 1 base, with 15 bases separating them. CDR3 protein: CASYQGFANTEAFF. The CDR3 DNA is TGTGCCAGTTACCAGGGGTTTGCGAACACTGAAGCTTTCTTT.

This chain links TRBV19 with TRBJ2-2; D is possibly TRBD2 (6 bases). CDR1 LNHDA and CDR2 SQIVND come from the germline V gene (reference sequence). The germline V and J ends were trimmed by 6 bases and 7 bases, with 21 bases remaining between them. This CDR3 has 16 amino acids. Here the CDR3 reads CASSGLAISVDGELFF. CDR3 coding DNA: TGTGCCAGTAGCGGCCTAGCGATTTCGGTGGACGGGGAGCTGTTTTTT.

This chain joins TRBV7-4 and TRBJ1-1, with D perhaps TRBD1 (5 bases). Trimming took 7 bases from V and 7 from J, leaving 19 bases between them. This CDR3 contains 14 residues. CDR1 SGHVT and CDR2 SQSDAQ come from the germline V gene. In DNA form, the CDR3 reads TGTGCCAGCACCCCAAGTCAGGGAGGAGGTGAAGCTTTCTTT. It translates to CASTPSQGGGEAFF. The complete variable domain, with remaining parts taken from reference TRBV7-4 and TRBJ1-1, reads GAGVSQSPRYKVAKRGRDVALRCDSISGHVTLYWYRQTLGQGSEVLTYSQSDAQRDKSGRPSGRFSAERPERSVSTLKIQRTEQGDSAVYLCASTPSQGGGEAFFGQGTRLTVV.

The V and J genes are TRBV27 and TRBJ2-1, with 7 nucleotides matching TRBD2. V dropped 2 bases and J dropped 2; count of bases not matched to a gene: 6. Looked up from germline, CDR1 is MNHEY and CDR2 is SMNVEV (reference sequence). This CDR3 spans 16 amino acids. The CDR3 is CASSLHPSGTYNEQFF. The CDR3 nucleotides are TGTGCCAGCAGTTTACATCCTAGCGGAACCTACAATGAGCAGTTCTTC.

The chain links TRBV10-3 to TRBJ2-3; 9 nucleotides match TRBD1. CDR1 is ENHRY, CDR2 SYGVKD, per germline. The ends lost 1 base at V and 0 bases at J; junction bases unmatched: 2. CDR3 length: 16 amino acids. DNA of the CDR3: TGTGCCATCAGTGAGTGGGACAGGGTGAGCACAGATACGCAGTATTTT. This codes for CAISEWDRVSTDTQYF.

The CDR3 protein is CASRPGDVNTEAFF. As DNA, the CDR3 is TGTGCCAGCAGGCCGGGGGACGTGAACACTGAAGCTTTCTTT. The V gene is TRBV27, the J gene TRBJ1-1, with D tentatively TRBD1 (5 bases). The V end lost 6 bases, the J end lost 0 bases, and 11 bases lay between the germline ends. The germline V gene has CDR1 MNHEY and CDR2 SMNVEV (reference sequence). CDR3 length: 14 residues.

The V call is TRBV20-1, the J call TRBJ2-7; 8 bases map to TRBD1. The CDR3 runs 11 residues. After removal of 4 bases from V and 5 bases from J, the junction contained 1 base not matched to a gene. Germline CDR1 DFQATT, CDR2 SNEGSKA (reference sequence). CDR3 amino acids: CSAKTGDEQYF. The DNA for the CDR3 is TGCAGTGCTAAGACAGGGGACGAGCAGTACTTC.

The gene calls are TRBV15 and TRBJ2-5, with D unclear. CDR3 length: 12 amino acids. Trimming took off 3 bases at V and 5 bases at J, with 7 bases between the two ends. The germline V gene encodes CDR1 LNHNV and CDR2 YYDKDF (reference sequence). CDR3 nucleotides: TGTGCCACCAGCAGTCTAACGGAGACCCAGTACTTC. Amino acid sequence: CATSSLTETQYF.